Shown below are 4 T cell receptor beta chains from a single sample sequenced in a study of control samples from healthy donors and cancer patients (dated by TCRdb to the early 2020s). Receptor libraries were prepared by the immunoSEQ multiplex PCR assay. TCRdb limited this immuneACCESS table to in-frame rearrangements with V and J called. A share of clones is missing; checked studies link under half to unresolved V genes, and the rest is unexplained. Within this sample are roughly 90,000 clones, with roughly nine tenths of them counted one time only. The leading ten clones occupy less than 10% of the sample. The specimen sequenced was PBMCs. The receptors were sampled from a woman aged 45-65 years with colorectal cancer.

The chain links TRBV18 to TRBJ1-3; D is perhaps TRBD1 (6 bases). The CDR3 contains 16 residues. V lost 3 bases and J 1 base, leaving 13 bases between the germline ends. Germline assignment: CDR1 KGHSH and CDR2 LQKENI. CDR3 in amino acids: CASSPNREWSGNTIYF. In nucleotides, the CDR3 is TGTGCCAGCTCACCGAACAGGGAGTGGTCTGGAAACACCATATATTTT.

The rearrangement joins TRBV28 to TRBJ1-2, with TRBD1 matching over 7 bases. This CDR3 is 12 amino acids long. Germline trimming cut 6 bases from V and 7 bases from J; bases unmatched to any gene: 5. CDR1 MDHEN and CDR2 SYDVKM come from the germline V gene. DNA for the CDR3: TGTGCCAGCAGGGCAGGGGGGTTTGGCTACACCTTC. Amino acids: CASRAGGFGYTF.

This chain joins TRBV11-3 and TRBJ2-1; D gene unclear. Germline assignment: CDR1 SGHNT and CDR2 YENEEA. V lost 0 bases, J lost 9 bases, and 12 bases lay in between. This CDR3 is 14 amino acids long. The CDR3 spells CASSLDGRATEQFF. As DNA, the CDR3 is TGTGCCAGCAGCTTAGATGGACGGGCGACTGAGCAGTTCTTC.

This clone was seen only once. J is TRBJ2-5 and V is TRBV6-2 or TRBV6-3; TRBD2 aligns across 14 bases. V shed 6 bases, J shed 7 bases, and the junction held 19 bases outside the gene matches. CDR3 size: 19 residues. CDR1 and CDR2 from the germline V gene are MNHEY and SVGEGT. As DNA, the CDR3 is TGTGCCAGCAGCTGGGAACTCGGGACTAGCGGGGGAGGTGTGGGGACCCAGTACTTC. Its protein product is CASSWELGTSGGGVGTQYF.